One sample yielded the 31 T cell receptor beta chains listed below, sequenced in a study of blood T cells in healthy people across ages. With a J-beta primer mix and a sample-barcoded 5' primer, a second PCR ran about 7 to 11 cycles. TCRdb independently ran MiXCR on the 5' RACE reads; one entry per CDR3 protein. The sample consists of approximately 770,000 distinct CDR3 sequences, nearly 60% of them appearing once. Sequencing used blood. Source of these receptors: a man aged 25 to 40 in good health.

The gene calls are TRBV7-9 and TRBJ1-2; D gene uncertain. Germline V gene data show CDR1 as SEHNR and CDR2 as FQNEAQ (reference sequence). The CDR3 is 13 amino acids. The V and J ends lost 5 bases and 3 bases respectively, with 10 bases between them. The CDR3 reads CASSRETHYGYTF. The CDR3 coding sequence is TGTGCCAGCAGCCGGGAGACGCACTATGGCTACACCTTC. The full variable domain, completed using reference TRBV7-9 and TRBJ1-2, is DTGVSQNPRHKITKRGQNVTFRCDPISEHNRLYWYRQTLGQGPEFLTYFQNEAQLEKSRLLSDRFSAERPKGSFSTLEIQRTEQGDSAMYLCASSRETHYGYTFGSGTRLTVV.

This clonotype appeared many times. V and J are TRBV7-2 and TRBJ2-1; D remains unclear. Germline V lookup: CDR1 SGHTA, CDR2 FQGNSA. V was cut by 5 bases and J by 8 bases, with 16 bases left in between. This CDR3 spans 14 amino acids. CDR3 in amino acids: CASSPQLRSHEQFF. The CDR3 DNA sequence: TGTGCCAGCAGCCCCCAACTCAGATCCCATGAGCAGTTCTTC.

This clonotype was picked up a small number of times. V gene TRBV29-1 combines with J gene TRBJ2-7; 7 nucleotides line up with TRBD2. This CDR3 region has 13 residues. Germline CDR1 SQVTM, CDR2 ANQGSEA. Unmatched junction bases numbered 6, after V lost 7 bases and J lost 0 bases. Written as DNA, the CDR3 is TGCAGCGCCCAGGGAGGGGTCTCCTACGAGCAGTACTTC. Residues: CSAQGGVSYEQYF.

This clonotype was counted a few times. DNA of the CDR3: TGCAGCGTTGTGGTGACAGGGGCCCCCGAGCAGTACTTC. Protein: CSVVVTGAPEQYF. V usage is TRBV29-1 and J usage is TRBJ2-7; TRBD1 matches 8 bases. With V trimmed by 4 bases and J by 6 bases, 8 bases remained unmatched. The CDR3 has 13 amino acids. CDR1 is SQVTM, CDR2 ANQGSEA, per germline.

The rearrangement links TRBV12-3 or TRBV12-4 to TRBJ2-1; TRBD2 agrees at 9 bases. The trim removed 7 bases at V and 2 bases at J, leaving 6 bases unmatched. The CDR3 sequence is 15 residues long. CDR3 sequence (DNA): TGTGCCAGCAAGAGCGGGAGGTCAACCTACAATGAGCAGTTCTTC. The encoded protein is CASKSGRSTYNEQFF.

This sequence joins TRBV7-9 and TRBJ2-1, with D perhaps TRBD2 (6 bases). This CDR3 is built from 13 residues. V lost 3 bases, J lost 9 bases, and 12 bases lay in between. The V gene's germline CDR1 is SEHNR and CDR2 FQNEAQ (reference sequence). CDR3 in amino acids: CASSFRLVVEQFF. CDR3 sequence (DNA): TGTGCCAGCAGCTTTAGACTAGTAGTTGAGCAGTTCTTC.

The gene calls are TRBV7-9 and TRBJ1-2, with D perhaps matching TRBD1 (5 bases). This CDR3 contains 15 residues. Trimming removed 5 bases from V and 6 bases from J, with 19 bases in between. Germline CDR1 reads SEHNR; CDR2 reads FQNEAQ (reference sequence). CDR3 nucleotide sequence: TGTGCCAGCAGCCCGCCGGGACTCCAAGAAGATGGCTACACCTTC. Translating gives CASSPPGLQEDGYTF.

This clonotype was counted only a few times. The gene calls are TRBV20-1 and TRBJ2-7, with 8 positions matching TRBD1. The CDR3 runs 15 residues. J was trimmed by 7 bases and V by 0 bases; bases with no gene match: 11. Germline-derived CDR1 and CDR2 are DFQATT and SNEGSKA (reference sequence). As DNA, the CDR3 is TGCAGTGCTAGAGAGGACAGGGACCTCTCTGGGGAGCAGTACTTC. Amino acids: CSAREDRDLSGEQYF.

The chain combines TRBV12-3 or TRBV12-4 with TRBJ1-1; D is uncertain. The CDR3 loop spans 12 amino acids. V lost 5 bases and J 3 bases, leaving 7 bases between the germline ends. The CDR3 bases are TGTGCCAGCAGTGACGGATACACTGAAGCTTTCTTT. This codes for CASSDGYTEAFF.

Concerning this clonotype: This clone may be a read error of a much larger clone one base away. The chain recombines TRBV10-1 with TRBJ2-3; 9 positions match TRBD1. The V gene's germline CDR1 is WNHNN and CDR2 SYGVQD (reference sequence). The length of the CDR3 is 15 residues. J lost 3 bases, V lost 2 bases, and 3 bases had no gene match. The CDR3 nucleotides are TGCGCCAGCAGTGAGGGACAGGGGTCGACAGATACGCAGTATTTT. Residues: CASSEGQGSTDTQYF.

Many counts were recorded for this clonotype. J is TRBJ2-5 and V is TRBV6-1, with 9 positions matching TRBD1. The CDR3 runs to 16 residues. The germline gives CDR1 MNHNS, CDR2 SASEGT. V was pared by 1 base and J by 5 bases, with 8 bases of the junction left unmatched. This chain's CDR3 is CASSEGGTGPTETQYF. As DNA, the CDR3 is TGTGCCAGCAGTGAAGGGGGGACAGGGCCTACGGAGACCCAGTACTTC.

The rearrangement joins TRBV12-3 or TRBV12-4 to TRBJ2-2; D is undetermined. The CDR3 is 12 amino acids. V was clipped by 6 bases and J by 9 bases, with 11 bases between them. The CDR3 loop is CASRNDRRELFF. The CDR3 DNA reads TGTGCCAGCAGGAACGACCGCCGGGAGCTGTTTTTT.

This rearrangement joins TRBV3-1 to TRBJ2-1; possibly TRBD1 for D (5 bases). V was trimmed by 4 bases and J by 7 bases, leaving 23 bases between them. In germline, CDR1 is LGHDT, CDR2 YNNKEL (reference sequence). The CDR3 totals 17 residues. The CDR3 loop reads CASSRSTGLNERNEQFF. In nucleotides, the CDR3 is TGTGCCAGCAGCCGAAGCACAGGTCTCAATGAAAGGAATGAGCAGTTCTTC.

The chain joins TRBV3-1 to TRBJ2-3, with D unresolved. Germline V gives CDR1 LGHDT, CDR2 YNNKEL (reference sequence). Trimming stripped 0 bases from V and 2 bases from J, with 15 bases between. CDR3 length equals 17 residues. This chain's CDR3 is CASSQDGVALYTDTQYF. The DNA of the CDR3 is TGTGCCAGCAGCCAAGATGGGGTAGCTCTGTACACAGATACGCAGTATTTT.

The chain employs TRBV5-1 and TRBJ2-5; D might be TRBD1 or TRBD2, each matching 7 bases. Germline CDR1 SGHRS, CDR2 YFSETQ. The length of the CDR3 is 15 residues. The V end was cut by 5 bases, the J end by 11 bases, with 25 bases between. CDR3 loop: CASSPGGGNLNEQYF. The CDR3 DNA reads as TGCGCCAGCAGTCCAGGGGGGGGGAACCTAAATGAGCAGTACTTC. The variable domain in full, with the rest retrieved from reference TRBV5-1 and TRBJ2-5, is KAGVTQTPRYLIKTRGQQVTLSCSPISGHRSVSWYQQTPGQGLQFLFEYFSETQRNKGNFPGRFSGRQFSNSRSEMNVSTLELGDSALYLCASSPGGGNLNEQYFGPGTRLLVL.

The genes are TRBV10-3 and TRBJ1-1, with 9 nucleotides matching TRBD1. The germline CDR1 and CDR2 sequences are ENHRY and SYGVKD. The CDR3 has 15 residues. V shed 3 bases and J 4 bases; nucleotides not matched to a gene: 6. CDR3 nucleotides: TGTGCCATCAGTGACCCCGGGACAGGGAGCACTGAAGCTTTCTTT. This codes for CAISDPGTGSTEAFF.

The CDR3 spells CASSLGLDRVNEQFF. The CDR3 region has the DNA TGCGCCAGCAGCTTGGGACTGGACAGGGTCAATGAGCAGTTCTTC. The rearrangement joins TRBV5-1 to TRBJ2-1; 8 positions agree with TRBD1. The CDR3 contains 15 residues. Germline V gene data show CDR1 as SGHRS and CDR2 as YFSETQ. After removal of 0 bases from V and 6 bases from J, the junction contained 5 bases not matched to a gene.

About this clonotype itself: The junction differs from germline at one of its ends, possibly a read error. The chain combines TRBV20-1 with TRBJ1-1; D unclear. Germline loops: CDR1 DFQATT, CDR2 SNEGSKA (reference sequence). The CDR3 runs 11 residues. The CDR3 coding sequence is TGCAGCTGGACCAAGAACATTGAAGCTTTCTTT. Translated: CSWTKNIEAFF.

The gene calls are TRBV5-1 and TRBJ2-3; no clear D. The length of the CDR3 is 15 residues. Trimming took 5 bases from V and 0 from J, leaving 13 bases between them. CDR1 and CDR2 (germline): SGHRS, YFSETQ. The CDR3: CASSGLFASTDTQYF. CDR3 sequence (DNA): TGCGCCAGCAGTGGGCTGTTCGCTAGCACAGATACGCAGTATTTT.

This clonotype was seen more than once but under ten times. The chain uses TRBV14 and TRBJ2-5, with TRBD2 matching over 9 bases. The V segment lost 4 bases and the J segment 7 bases; nucleotides outside the gene matches: 7. The CDR3 has 14 amino acids. Germline assignment: CDR1 SGHDN and CDR2 FVKESK. The CDR3 region has the DNA TGTGCCAGCAGCCCGGGACTAGCCCTGGCGACCCAGTACTTC. Translation: CASSPGLALATQYF.

This clonotype was counted only a few times. V is TRBV29-1 and J is TRBJ2-7, with a weak D call TRBD2 (5 bases). The CDR3 totals 13 residues. Germline CDR1 reads SQVTM; CDR2 reads ANQGSEA. The ends were cut back, 4 bases at V and 2 bases at J, with 12 bases in the middle. CDR3 sequence: CSVGEGVAYEQYF. DNA of the CDR3: TGCAGCGTTGGTGAGGGAGTCGCCTACGAGCAGTACTTC.

This clonotype was detected only once. This chain links TRBV12-3 or TRBV12-4 with TRBJ2-1, with 10 bases identical to TRBD2. V shed 4 bases, J shed 10 bases, and the junction held 16 bases outside the gene matches. CDR3 length equals 17 residues. The CDR3 region has the DNA TGTGCCAGCAGTTCTCGCTACAGCGGGGGGGCGAGTAACGAGCAGTTCTTC. Protein: CASSSRYSGGASNEQFF.

The chain recombines TRBV19 with TRBJ2-5; maybe TRBD1 (5 bases). CDR3 length: 12 amino acids. V was trimmed by 10 bases and J by 10 bases, leaving 19 bases between them. Germline V gene data show CDR1 as LNHDA and CDR2 as SQIVND (reference sequence). The CDR3 region is CATRGGSNGQYF. DNA of the CDR3: TGTGCCACTAGGGGTGGCTCGAACGGCCAGTACTTC.

This clonotype was seen more than once but under ten times. V and J are TRBV12-3 or TRBV12-4 and TRBJ1-2; weak D call: TRBD1 (5 bases). This CDR3 has 16 residues. V was shortened by 6 bases and J by 2 bases, with 19 bases between the two germline ends. In DNA, the CDR3 is TGTGCCAGCAGGGGTGTGGACATATGGTCCAACTATGGCTACACCTTC. Translated, it gives CASRGVDIWSNYGYTF.

The V gene is TRBV20-1, the J gene TRBJ1-1; TRBD1 might be the D (6 bases). Trimming stripped 3 bases from V and 5 bases from J, with 16 bases between. Germline lookup yields CDR1 DFQATT and CDR2 SNEGSKA (reference sequence). This CDR3 has 14 amino acids. The CDR3 bases are TGCAGTGCTAGTTTCCAGGGGAGCTCTACTGAAGCTTTCTTT. Encoded protein: CSASFQGSSTEAFF.

This clonotype was seen a handful of times. The J gene is TRBJ2-1, the V gene TRBV7-2, with unresolved D. With 6 bases removed from V and 4 bases from J, the gap between germline ends came to 4 bases. This CDR3 comprises 11 residues. From germline, CDR1 is SGHTA and CDR2 FQGNSA. The CDR3 sequence is CASRRYNEQFF. The DNA of the CDR3 is TGTGCCAGCAGACGGTACAATGAGCAGTTCTTC.

J is TRBJ1-4 and V is TRBV7-9; weak D call: TRBD1 (5 bases). Germline V gives CDR1 SEHNR, CDR2 FQNEAQ (reference sequence). This CDR3 has 14 amino acids. Trimming stripped 4 bases from V and 5 bases from J, with 11 bases between. As DNA, the CDR3 is TGTGCCAGCAGCTACCGGGACGGAAATGAAAAACTGTTTTTT. Protein product: CASSYRDGNEKLFF.

This clonotype was detected a few times. The J gene is TRBJ2-1, the V gene TRBV20-1, with D uncertain. Between the trimmed V and J ends, which lost 5 bases and 7 bases, there was a span of 18 bases. Germline loops: CDR1 DFQATT, CDR2 SNEGSKA (reference sequence). The CDR3 has 14 amino acids. CDR3 nucleotides: TGCAGTGCTCAACGCCGAGACACGCGAAATGAGCAGTTCTTC. Protein product: CSAQRRDTRNEQFF.

The V call is TRBV7-8, the J call TRBJ2-7; D gene uncertain. The J call may be mistaken, given a closer DNA end match to TRBJ2-5. Germline V gives CDR1 SGHVS, CDR2 FQNEAQ. The CDR3 contains 15 residues. CDR3 amino acids: CASSLLGSLGETQYF. In nucleotides, the CDR3 is TGTGCCAGCAGCTTATTGGGATCCCTCGGAGAGACCCAGTACTTC.

CDR3 coding DNA: TGCAGTGCGATCGGGACCGAGAGCTCCTACGAGCAGTACTTC. Its protein product is CSAIGTESSYEQYF. The chain links TRBV20-1 to TRBJ2-7; D is tentatively TRBD1 or TRBD2 (5 bases each). This CDR3 spans 14 amino acids. Trimming left V 6 bases short and J 0 bases short, with 15 bases between. Germline V gene data show CDR1 as DFQATT and CDR2 as SNEGSKA (reference sequence).

This clonotype was detected once. The chain links TRBV20-1 to TRBJ1-1, with D possibly matching TRBD1 (5 bases). The V gene's germline CDR1 is DFQATT and CDR2 SNEGSKA (reference sequence). V lost 5 bases to trimming and J lost 1 base, with 20 bases between them. The CDR3 spans 16 residues. The CDR3, as DNA: TGCAGTGCTGGGGGGGGTGGCGGACCCGGGAACACTGAAGCTTTCTTT. This gives the protein CSAGGGGGPGNTEAFF.